This TCR beta chain was obtained from a study of blood T cells in healthy people across ages. Study outcomes and limitations: The study found more naive CD4+ cells and higher diversity in long-lived than aged donors. Age showed a roughly linear inverse relationship with TCR beta diversity per million T cells.

On this clonotype itself: What it recognizes is unknown.

Germline loops: CDR1 SGHRS, CDR2 YFSETQ. V was pared by 4 bases and J by 6 bases, with 13 bases of the junction left unmatched. The CDR3 loop spans 15 amino acids. PCR was performed a second time for about 6 to 11 cycles using a sample-barcoded 5' primer and a J-beta primer mix. A 12-random-nucleotide template-switch adaptor tagged each cDNA molecule. MiXCR, applied by TCRdb to the 5' RACE reads, yields one record per CDR3 protein. The table shows some 920,000 distinct CDR3 sequences, with 51% occurring only once. Healthy Caucasian individuals from Russia aged about 6 to 95 were enrolled as donors. The sample taken for sequencing was blood. V gene TRBV5-1 combines with J gene TRBJ2-7; 7 positions match TRBD1. The receptor's source is a woman aged 60 to 75 in good health. The CDR3 nucleotides are TGCGCCAGCAGCCAGGAGGCAGGGGGTGTAGGCGAGCAGTACTTC. This sequence encodes CASSQEAGGVGEQYF.